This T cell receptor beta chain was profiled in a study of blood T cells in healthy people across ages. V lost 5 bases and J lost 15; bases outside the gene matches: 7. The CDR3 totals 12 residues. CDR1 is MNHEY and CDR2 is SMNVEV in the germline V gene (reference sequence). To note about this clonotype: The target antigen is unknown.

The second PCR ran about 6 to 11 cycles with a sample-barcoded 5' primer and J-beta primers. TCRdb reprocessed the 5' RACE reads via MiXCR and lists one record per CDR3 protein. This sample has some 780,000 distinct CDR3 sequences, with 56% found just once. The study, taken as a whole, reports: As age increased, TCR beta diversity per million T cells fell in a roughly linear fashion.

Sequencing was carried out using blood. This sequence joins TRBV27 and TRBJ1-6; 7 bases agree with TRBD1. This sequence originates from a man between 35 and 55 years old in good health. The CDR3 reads CASSPSGTVLHF. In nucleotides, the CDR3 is TGTGCCAGCAGTCCATCCGGGACAGTCCTCCACTTT.